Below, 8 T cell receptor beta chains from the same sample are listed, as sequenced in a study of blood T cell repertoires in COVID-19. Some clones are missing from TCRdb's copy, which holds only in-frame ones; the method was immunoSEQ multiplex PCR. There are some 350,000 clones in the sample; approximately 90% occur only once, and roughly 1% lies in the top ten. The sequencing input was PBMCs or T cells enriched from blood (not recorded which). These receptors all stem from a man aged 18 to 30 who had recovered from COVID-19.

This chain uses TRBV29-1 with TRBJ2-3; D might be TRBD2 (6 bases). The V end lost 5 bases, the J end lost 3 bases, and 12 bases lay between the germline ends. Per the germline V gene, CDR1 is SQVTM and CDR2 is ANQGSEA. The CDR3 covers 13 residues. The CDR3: CSVFRGWTDTQYF. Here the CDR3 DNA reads TGCAGCGTTTTCCGGGGGTGGACAGATACGCAGTATTTT.

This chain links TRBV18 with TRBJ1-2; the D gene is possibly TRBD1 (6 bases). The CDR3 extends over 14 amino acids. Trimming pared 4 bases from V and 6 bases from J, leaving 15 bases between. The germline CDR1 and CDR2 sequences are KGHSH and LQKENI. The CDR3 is CASSQLSGANGYTF. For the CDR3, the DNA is TGTGCCAGCTCACAACTTTCAGGGGCAAATGGCTACACCTTC. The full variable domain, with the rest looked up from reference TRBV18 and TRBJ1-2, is NAGVMQNPRHLVRRRGQEARLRCSPMKGHSHVYWYRQLPEEGLKFMVYLQKENIIDESGMPKERFSAEFPKEGPSILRIQQVVRGDSAAYFCASSQLSGANGYTFGSGTRLTVV.

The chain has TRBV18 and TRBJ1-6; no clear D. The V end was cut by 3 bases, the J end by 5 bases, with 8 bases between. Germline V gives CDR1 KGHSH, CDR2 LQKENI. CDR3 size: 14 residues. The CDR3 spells CASSPRSNNSPLHF. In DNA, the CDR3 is TGTGCCAGCTCACCTAGGAGTAATAATTCACCCCTCCACTTT.

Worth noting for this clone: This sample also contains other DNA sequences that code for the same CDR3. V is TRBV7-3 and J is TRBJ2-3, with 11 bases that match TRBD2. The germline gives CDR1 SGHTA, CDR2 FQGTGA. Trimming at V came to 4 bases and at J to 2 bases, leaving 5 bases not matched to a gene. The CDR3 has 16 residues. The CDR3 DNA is TGTGCCAGCAGCTCTCGACTAGCGGGGCCCACAGATACGCAGTATTTT. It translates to CASSSRLAGPTDTQYF.

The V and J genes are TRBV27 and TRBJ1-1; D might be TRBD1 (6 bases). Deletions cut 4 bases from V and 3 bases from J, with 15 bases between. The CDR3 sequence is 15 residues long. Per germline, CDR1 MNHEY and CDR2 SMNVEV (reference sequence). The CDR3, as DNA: TGTGCCAGCAGTTGGGGGGGCCGGGGGGACACTGAAGCTTTCTTT. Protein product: CASSWGGRGDTEAFF.

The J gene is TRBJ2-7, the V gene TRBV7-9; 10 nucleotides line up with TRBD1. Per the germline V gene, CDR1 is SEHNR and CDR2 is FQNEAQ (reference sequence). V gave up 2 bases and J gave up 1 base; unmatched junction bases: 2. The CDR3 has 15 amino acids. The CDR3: CASSLRGQGSYEQYF. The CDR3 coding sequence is TGTGCCAGCAGCTTAAGGGGACAGGGGTCCTACGAGCAGTACTTC.

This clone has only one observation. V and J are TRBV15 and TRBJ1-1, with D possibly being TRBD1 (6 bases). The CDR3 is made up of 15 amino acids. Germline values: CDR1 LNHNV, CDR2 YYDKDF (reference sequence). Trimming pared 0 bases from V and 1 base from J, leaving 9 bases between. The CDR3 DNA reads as TGTGCCACCAGCAGAGACGACAGGTCGAACACTGAAGCTTTCTTT. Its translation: CATSRDDRSNTEAFF.

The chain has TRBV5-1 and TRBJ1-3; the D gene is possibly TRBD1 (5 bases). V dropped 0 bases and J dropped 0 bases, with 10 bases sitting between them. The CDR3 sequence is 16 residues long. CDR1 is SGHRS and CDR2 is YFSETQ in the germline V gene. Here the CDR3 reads CASSLAGDSSGNTIYF. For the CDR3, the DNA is TGCGCCAGCAGCTTGGCCGGTGACAGCTCTGGAAACACCATATATTTT.